The TCR beta chain described here comes from a study of CD8 T cells in ankylosing spondylitis (dated by TCRdb to 2016 to 2017). Study-level background: The study set out to find disease-linked TCR variants by profiling T cell receptor beta repertoires in ankylosing spondylitis patients and healthy donors. The full study cohort comprised roughly 24 ankylosing spondylitis patients and some 100 healthy donors. Peripheral blood was sampled, and synovial fluid was also collected from ankylosing spondylitis patients. Here is what the overall study found, with its caveats: Blood from ankylosing spondylitis patients appeared to be characterized by a TCR beta motif made up of several highly homologous amino acid variants. Some motif variants were previously reported in synovial fluid and blood of reactive arthritis patients, suggesting common disease-initiation mechanisms. The disease-linked clones were reported to be significantly enriched in matched synovial fluid samples from ankylosing spondylitis patients. The disease-linked clones had a CD8+ phenotype and were found at relatively low frequencies in peripheral blood.

Worth noting for this clonotype: Its antigen is not yet known. One base away there is no much larger clone; base qualities are not given.

TCRdb names Illumina HiSeq 2500 as the instrument used. Quantitative 5'-RACE with molecular barcodes was the method used to prepare the TCR beta libraries. Processing in the source paper ran as follows. Disease-linked TCR variants were identified with a new computational method built on a probabilistic model of VDJ rearrangement. TCRdb reran the public reads through fastp at Q25 and MiXCR, keeping productive beta chains. Entries are consolidated by CDR3 protein sequence, retaining the most common genes and DNA. The V and J calls, along with clone size, are taken from TCRdb and not from the paper's own processing. For this sample there are some 200,000 distinct CDR3 sequences; around 6.6% appear just once. The top ten constitute approximately 15% of the sample. Looking up the germline V gene (reference sequence) yields CDR1 DFQATT and CDR2 SNEGSKA. V lost 6 bases and J lost 4 bases; the stretch between them is 16 bases long. The CDR3 starts with the cysteine, ends with the phenylalanine, and has 13 residues. Only the CDR3 part of the read is kept: 39 bases, read in frame from the first base.

Sequencing used blood, either unsorted or a sorted T cell fraction (not recorded which). The clonotype comes from a male donor with ankylosing spondylitis. The chain employs TRBV20-1 and TRBJ2-7; TRBD2 could be the D gene, as 6 bases match. The CDR3 in this case is CSALAEGRYEQYF. The sequenced DNA is TGCAGTGCCCTCGCGGAGGGACGGTACGAGCAGTACTTC.